A single sample gave rise to the 18 T cell receptor beta chains below, sequenced in a study of early T cells in non-severe SARS-CoV-2 infection. TCRdb independently ran MiXCR on the 5' RACE reads; one entry per CDR3 protein. The sample yields 20,000 to 25,000 distinct CDR3 sequences, 5% to 5.5% seen once. Sequenced material: whole blood. The receptors here all came from an adult who was a healthcare worker with PCR-confirmed SARS-CoV-2 infection or an uninfected control (not recorded which).

The chain carries TRBV12-3 or TRBV12-4 and TRBJ2-1, with 11 positions matching TRBD2. The V gene end was trimmed by 7 bases and the J gene end by 3 bases; junction bases not matched to a gene: 5. There are 15 residues in the CDR3. The chain's CDR3 is CASTGLAGNYNEQFF. The CDR3 nucleotides read TGTGCCAGCACCGGACTAGCGGGCAACTACAATGAGCAGTTCTTC.

The table lists this clonotype with many counts. V is TRBV19 and J is TRBJ2-1; maybe TRBD1 (6 bases). The CDR3 runs to 15 residues. In germline, CDR1 is LNHDA, CDR2 SQIVND (reference sequence). V lost 9 bases, J lost 3 bases, and 18 bases lay in between. The CDR3 spells CASTISAGDYNEQFF. The CDR3 coding sequence is TGTGCCAGCACTATCTCCGCAGGGGACTACAATGAGCAGTTCTTC.

This chain joins TRBV5-6 and TRBJ2-2; TRBD1 agrees at 9 bases. Unmatched junction bases numbered 12, after V lost 4 bases and J lost 5 bases. The CDR3 spans 17 residues. Germline CDR1 is SGHDT and CDR2 is YYEEEE. For the CDR3, the DNA is TGTGCCAGCAGCCCGATCCGGGACAGGGTGGGGACCGGGGAGCTGTTTTTT. This gives the protein CASSPIRDRVGTGELFF.

In its sample, this clonotype was seen many times. This chain links TRBV6-5 with TRBJ1-1; D may be TRBD1 (6 bases). From germline, CDR1 is MNHEY and CDR2 SVGAGI. Trimming took off 6 bases at V and 0 bases at J, with 11 bases between the two ends. The CDR3 spans 14 residues. The DNA for the CDR3 is TGTGCCAGCAGCCAAGGGACACTGAACACTGAAGCTTTCTTT. Its translation is CASSQGTLNTEAFF.

This clonotype was observed at least ten times. The V gene is TRBV20-1, the J gene TRBJ2-3; no reliable D call. Trimming cost V 3 bases and J 4 bases, with 14 bases left between them. The CDR3 totals 14 residues. The germline gives CDR1 DFQATT, CDR2 SNEGSKA (reference sequence). The CDR3 region has the DNA TGCAGTGCTAGTGGCCACAAGGCCCCAGATACGCAGTATTTT. It yields the protein CSASGHKAPDTQYF.

The chain combines TRBV7-2 with TRBJ2-7; D possibly uses TRBD1 or TRBD2 (5 bases each). Germline lookup yields CDR1 SGHTA and CDR2 FQGNSA. V lost 5 bases and J 0 bases, leaving 14 bases between the germline ends. The CDR3 runs to 15 residues. In DNA, the CDR3 is TGTGCCAGCAGCAAAAACCGGGACGCCTCCTACGAGCAGTACGTC. Translating it yields CASSKNRDASYEQYV.

This chain joins TRBV24-1 and TRBJ2-7; D tentatively fits TRBD1 or TRBD2 (5 bases each). Germline V gene lookup returns CDR1 KGHDR and CDR2 SFDVKD. V lost 3 bases and J lost 0, with 14 bases in between. The CDR3 is made up of 16 amino acids. In DNA form, the CDR3 reads TGTGCCACCAGTGATCCCGGGACGGAGAGCTCCTACGAGCAGTACGTC. It yields the protein CATSDPGTESSYEQYV.

This clonotype was seen at least ten times. This chain uses TRBV4-3 with TRBJ2-3, with 10 nucleotides matching TRBD2. This CDR3 is 16 amino acids long. J gave up 4 bases and V 0 bases, and 4 bases lay outside the gene matches. CDR1 and CDR2 from the germline V gene are LGHNA and YSLEER. The CDR3 sequence is CASSQDPAGGADTQYF. In nucleotides, the CDR3 is TGCGCCAGCAGCCAAGATCCAGCGGGAGGGGCAGATACGCAGTATTTT.

This clonotype was counted at least ten times. V and J are TRBV29-1 and TRBJ2-7; maybe TRBD2 (6 bases). Germline V gives CDR1 SQVTM, CDR2 ANQGSEA. This CDR3 has 11 amino acids. Trimming took 5 bases from V and 6 from J, leaving 11 bases between them. The CDR3 bases are TGCAGCGTTCGGGGGACCGGCGAGCAGTACTTC. It is translated as CSVRGTGEQYF.

This clonotype was observed at least ten times. This chain links TRBV4-3 with TRBJ2-1; either TRBD1 or TRBD2 may fit D (6 bases each). CDR1 is LGHNA and CDR2 is YSLEER in the germline V gene. CDR3 length: 18 residues. Deletions cut 1 base from V and 4 bases from J, with 20 bases between. The CDR3 nucleotides read TGCGCCAGCAGCCAAGGCCCTTTTATCGGGGGACAATACAATGAGCAGTTCTTC. Translated: CASSQGPFIGGQYNEQFF.

This clonotype has more than one count but fewer than ten. CDR3: CSARVASGRAGDTQYF. CDR3 nucleotides: TGCAGTGCTAGAGTGGCTAGCGGGAGAGCGGGAGATACGCAGTATTTT. The chain links TRBV20-1 to TRBJ2-3; 10 nucleotides line up with TRBD2. V lost 1 base to trimming and J lost 5 bases; unmatched junction nucleotides: 9. CDR1 is DFQATT and CDR2 is SNEGSKA in the germline V gene (reference sequence). The CDR3 runs 16 residues.

This clonotype was seen a few times. One junction end disagrees with the germline gene, perhaps due to a read error. This chain joins TRBV5-1 and TRBJ1-1, with D unclear. The germline CDR1 and CDR2 sequences are SGHRS and YFSETQ. This CDR3 contains 13 residues. CDR3 loop: CASRLGEDGEAFF. The CDR3 DNA is TGCGCCAGCAGGTTGGGTGAGGACGGTGAAGCTTTCTTT.

The rearrangement links TRBV7-2 to TRBJ1-1; possibly TRBD1 for D (6 bases). Germline V CDR1 and CDR2: SGHTA, FQGNSA. V lost 3 bases to trimming and J lost 5 bases, with 7 bases between them. The length of the CDR3 is 12 residues. The CDR3 bases are TGTGCCAGCAGCTTGGGGGCTACTGAAGCTTTCTTT. Encoded protein: CASSLGATEAFF.

This clonotype turned up a few times. V is TRBV18 and J is TRBJ1-2, with 7 bases lining up with TRBD1. J gave up 0 bases and V 3 bases, and 4 bases lay outside the gene matches. Germline V gene data show CDR1 as KGHSH and CDR2 as LQKENI. The CDR3 length is 15 residues. In nucleotides, the CDR3 is TGTGCCAGCTCACCCGGGGACAGTCCTAACTATGGCTACACCTTC. It translates to CASSPGDSPNYGYTF.

Many counts were recorded for this clonotype. The rearrangement links TRBV29-1 to TRBJ2-1; 7 positions agree with TRBD2. Germline V gives CDR1 SQVTM, CDR2 ANQGSEA. The CDR3 spans 14 residues. V gave up 2 bases and J gave up 7 bases; unmatched junction bases: 8. CDR3 bases: TGCAGCGTTGAAAGGGAGGGCAGGATGAATGAGCAGTTCTTC. It yields the protein CSVEREGRMNEQFF.

The table lists this clonotype with many counts. The J gene is TRBJ2-7, the V gene TRBV7-3; 8 bases fit TRBD2. Germline-derived CDR1 and CDR2 are SGHTA and FQGTGA. The CDR3 runs 12 residues. J was trimmed by 6 bases and V by 3 bases; bases with no gene match: 1. In DNA form, the CDR3 reads TGTGCCAGCAGCTTGAGCGGGAGCGAGCAGTACTTC. Its protein is CASSLSGSEQYF.

The V and J genes are TRBV7-8 and TRBJ2-1; D possibly corresponds to TRBD2 (6 bases). This CDR3 region has 15 residues. Trimming cost V 4 bases and J 4 bases, with 14 bases left between them. Per germline, CDR1 SGHVS and CDR2 FQNEAQ. CDR3 loop: CASSSPRDSYNEQFF. Here the CDR3 DNA reads TGTGCCAGCAGCTCCCCCCGGGACTCATACAATGAGCAGTTCTTC. The full variable domain, with the rest looked up from reference TRBV7-8 and TRBJ2-1, is GAGVSQSPRYKVAKRGQDVALRCDPISGHVSLFWYQQALGQGPEFLTYFQNEAQLDKSGLPSDRFFAERPEGSVSTLKIQRTQQEDSAVYLCASSSPRDSYNEQFFGPGTRLTVL.

This clonotype has at least ten counts. One end of the junction varies from germline; a read error may be responsible. The J gene is TRBJ2-5, the V gene TRBV7-7; 8 bases match TRBD1. Per the germline V gene, CDR1 is SSHAT and CDR2 is FNYEAQ (reference sequence). CDR3 length: 16 residues. CDR3 loop: CASSSNAGGNAETQYF. The CDR3 DNA sequence: TGTGCTAGCAGCTCGAACGCAGGGGGCAATGCTGAGACCCAGTACTTC.